Listed below are T cell receptor beta chains from one sample, sequenced in a study of shared clonotypes between healthy human individuals. Produced via immunoSEQ multiplex PCR; TCRdb's table is partial and in-frame only. Counted here are millions of clones, 85% to 95% occurring once; the ten biggest clones make up more than 0.1%. Sample: naive CD4+ T cells sorted from blood. The source is a man aged 18 to 29 in good health. Both conserved end residues are part of each CDR3. Each record gives: CDR3 length, V gene, J gene, CDR3 protein.

CDR3 length: 14
V gene: TRBV7-9
J gene: TRBJ2-5
CDR3 protein: CASSLGDRQETQYF

CDR3 length: 12
V gene: TRBV6-1
J gene: TRBJ1-4
CDR3 protein: CASSEALRKLFF

CDR3 length: 16
V gene: TRBV5-1
J gene: TRBJ1-1
CDR3 protein: CASSSGMDRKNTEAFF

CDR3 length: 15
V gene: TRBV11-2
J gene: TRBJ2-3
CDR3 protein: CASSLGSAPGDTQYF

CDR3 length: 13
V gene: TRBV7-9
J gene: TRBJ1-4
CDR3 protein: CASSLDGVSLLFF

CDR3 length: 15
V gene: TRBV11-1
J gene: TRBJ2-5
CDR3 protein: CASSLAAGAGETQYF

CDR3 length: 13
V gene: TRBV28
J gene: TRBJ1-2
CDR3 protein: CASSLPQGAGYTF

CDR3 length: 14
V gene: TRBV29-1
J gene: TRBJ1-1
CDR3 protein: CSVDPPGGYTEAFF

CDR3 length: 14
V gene: TRBV7-2
J gene: TRBJ1-1
CDR3 protein: CASSPQGMNTEAFF

CDR3 length: 16
V gene: TRBV11-2
J gene: TRBJ1-1
CDR3 protein: CASSLFQGRTNTEAFF

CDR3 length: 11
V gene: TRBV20-1
J gene: TRBJ2-7
CDR3 protein: CSAAIEAEQYF

CDR3 length: 16
V gene: TRBV6-9
J gene: TRBJ2-6
CDR3 protein: CASSGHSGAGANVLTF

CDR3 length: 17
V gene: TRBV7-2
J gene: TRBJ2-1
CDR3 protein: CASSLEGLADSYNEQFF

CDR3 length: 14
V gene: TRBV10-1
J gene: TRBJ2-7
CDR3 protein: CASSGTSGSYEQYF

CDR3 length: 14
V gene: TRBV6-1
J gene: TRBJ1-4
CDR3 protein: CASSEGGLGEKLFF

CDR3 length: 14
V gene: TRBV5-4
J gene: TRBJ2-3
CDR3 protein: CASGTSPDTDTQYF